A single sample gave rise to the 23 T cell receptor beta chains below, sequenced in a study of shared clonotypes between healthy human individuals. The naive CD8 fraction comprised CD45RO-negative cells positively selected for CCR7 and excluded terminally differentiated effector memory CD45RA+ cells. Sequencing was performed with immunoSEQ multiplex PCR; in TCRdb, only in-frame clones are kept and a portion is missing. The table has millions of clones, approximately 94% seen once; the top ten hold more than 0.95%. The source material was naive CD8+ T cells sorted from blood. These receptors originate from a man aged 18 to 30 in good health.

This clone was recorded once. The rearrangement joins TRBV28 to TRBJ1-4; a weak D match, TRBD1 (6 bases). The CDR3 contains 16 residues. The germline gives CDR1 MDHEN, CDR2 SYDVKM. V lost 8 bases, J lost 2 bases, and 18 bases lay in between. The CDR3 loop is CASGSHRESTNEKLFF. The CDR3 bases are TGTGCCAGCGGATCCCACAGGGAAAGCACTAATGAAAAACTGTTTTTT.

The chain combines TRBV10-3 with TRBJ2-2; D is unresolved. Trimming took 1 base from V and 10 from J, leaving 4 bases between them. Germline V gene lookup returns CDR1 ENHRY and CDR2 SYGVKD. This CDR3 spans 11 amino acids. The CDR3 coding sequence is TGTGCCATCAGTGAGTGGAAGGAGCTGTTTTTT. It codes for CAISEWKELFF.

This sequence joins TRBV19 and TRBJ1-1, with unresolved D. CDR3 length equals 13 residues. V dropped 0 bases and J dropped 1 base, with 3 bases sitting between them. Germline lookup yields CDR1 LNHDA and CDR2 SQIVND (reference sequence). CDR3 nucleotide sequence: TGTGCCAGTAGTATAGACCCGAACACTGAAGCTTTCTTT. Amino acids: CASSIDPNTEAFF.

About this clone itself: Other DNA variants within this sample encode the same CDR3. The CDR3 coding sequence is TGTGCCAGCAGTCTCTGGGTCAACACTGAAGCTTTCTTT. Translating gives CASSLWVNTEAFF. This rearrangement joins TRBV28 to TRBJ1-1; D is undetermined. Germline CDR1 MDHEN, CDR2 SYDVKM. CDR3 length: 13 residues. V lost 5 bases and J 2 bases, leaving 9 bases between the germline ends.

On this clone itself: A much bigger clone sits one base away, suggesting this may be a read error. In the same sample, other DNA sequences code for this CDR3. The rearrangement joins TRBV28 to TRBJ2-1, with unresolved D. CDR1 MDHEN and CDR2 SYDVKM come from the germline V gene. V shed 3 bases and J shed 1 base, with 1 base lying between them. There are 12 residues in the CDR3. The CDR3 protein is CASSFSYNEQFF. The CDR3 nucleotides read TGTGCCAGCAGTTTTTCCTACAATGAGCAGTTCTTC.

The chain uses TRBV5-6 and TRBJ2-7; possibly TRBD1 for D (7 bases). The CDR3 runs to 16 residues. Trimming took off 3 bases at V and 2 bases at J, with 18 bases between the two ends. The germline gives CDR1 SGHDT, CDR2 YYEEEE. The chain's CDR3 is CASSSVWAGGPYEQYF. CDR3 coding DNA: TGTGCCAGCAGCTCGGTGTGGGCAGGGGGGCCCTACGAGCAGTACTTC.

V usage is TRBV4-1 and J usage is TRBJ1-2; 8 bases are shared with TRBD1. With 0 bases clipped from V and 6 bases from J, the junction kept 6 bases outside the gene matches. The CDR3 contains 15 residues. Germline CDR1 and CDR2: MGHRA and YSYEKL. This chain's CDR3 is CASSQDGAGGNGYTF. For the CDR3, the DNA is TGCGCCAGCAGCCAAGATGGGGCAGGGGGCAATGGCTACACCTTC.

This clone was seen only once. This chain joins TRBV2 and TRBJ1-5, with TRBD1 identical over 9 bases. Unmatched junction bases numbered 11, after V lost 5 bases and J lost 0 bases. Germline assignment: CDR1 SNHLY and CDR2 FYNNEI. CDR3 length: 18 amino acids. For the CDR3, the DNA is TGTGCCAGCAGTTATACAGGGGGCGCGGGGTATAGCAATCAGCCCCAGCATTTT. Amino acid sequence: CASSYTGGAGYSNQPQHF.

This chain links TRBV30 with TRBJ2-1, with a weak D call TRBD1 (6 bases). Germline V CDR1 and CDR2: GTSNPN, SVGIG (reference sequence). V lost 1 base and J 4 bases, leaving 11 bases between the germline ends. The CDR3 extends over 14 amino acids. The CDR3 DNA sequence: TGTGCCTGGAGTGCCGGACAGAATTACAATGAGCAGTTCTTC. Amino acids: CAWSAGQNYNEQFF.

The chain uses TRBV13 and TRBJ2-3; D not resolved. The germline V and J ends were trimmed by 3 bases and 5 bases, with 3 bases remaining between them. This CDR3 contains 11 residues. The germline CDR1 and CDR2 sequences are PRHDT and FYEKMQ (reference sequence). CDR3 coding DNA: TGTGCCAGCAGCTTGAAAGATACGCAGTATTTT. Translating gives CASSLKDTQYF.

This clone was seen once. The gene calls are TRBV19 and TRBJ2-7; perhaps TRBD1 as D (6 bases). Germline CDR1 and CDR2: LNHDA and SQIVND (reference sequence). The CDR3 runs to 14 residues. Trimming took off 5 bases at V and 5 bases at J, with 16 bases between the two ends. The CDR3 DNA reads as TGTGCCAGTAGTTGGGCTACAGGGAACAACGAGCAGTACTTC. This gives the protein CASSWATGNNEQYF.

The chain couples TRBV7-9 to TRBJ1-2; weak D call: TRBD1 (5 bases). This CDR3 region has 14 residues. The V gene lost 2 bases and the J gene lost 5 bases, with 12 bases spanning the gap. CDR1 SEHNR and CDR2 FQNEAQ come from the germline V gene (reference sequence). CDR3 in amino acids: CASSLTTGSYGYTF. DNA of the CDR3: TGTGCCAGCAGCTTAACTACAGGCAGTTATGGCTACACCTTC.

The J gene is TRBJ1-1, the V gene TRBV7-9, with a possible D match to TRBD1 (5 bases). With 5 bases removed from V and 7 bases from J, the gap between germline ends came to 14 bases. Germline assignment: CDR1 SEHNR and CDR2 FQNEAQ (reference sequence). The CDR3 loop spans 13 amino acids. CDR3 bases: TGTGCCAGCAGCAGCGGACAAGACCTTGAAGCTTTCTTT. Its translation: CASSSGQDLEAFF.

This chain links TRBV6-5 with TRBJ2-5; unclear D gene. V gave up 3 bases and J gave up 2 bases, with 10 bases separating them. CDR3 length equals 14 residues. Germline V gives CDR1 MNHEY, CDR2 SVGAGI. DNA for the CDR3: TGTGCCAGCAGTTATCAACTTACTCAAGAGACCCAGTACTTC. Translating gives CASSYQLTQETQYF.

CDR3 protein: CASSLVYGEEDNEQFF. The CDR3 bases are TGTGCCAGCAGTTTAGTCTACGGGGAAGAAGACAATGAGCAGTTCTTC. V and J are TRBV27 and TRBJ2-1; possible D gene TRBD2, 5 bases. This CDR3 comprises 16 residues. V lost 2 bases, J lost 5 bases, and 16 bases lay in between. In germline, CDR1 is MNHEY, CDR2 SMNVEV (reference sequence).

The chain is built from TRBV6-5 and TRBJ2-1; TRBD1 might be the D (5 bases). This CDR3 is built from 16 residues. V lost 0 bases and J 4 bases, leaving 13 bases between the germline ends. The germline V gene has CDR1 MNHEY and CDR2 SVGAGI. CDR3 nucleotide sequence: TGTGCCAGCAGTTACTCCGGGCAGGGATCATACAATGAGCAGTTCTTC. Amino acids: CASSYSGQGSYNEQFF.

In its sample, this clone was seen once. The chain recombines TRBV5-6 with TRBJ1-2; D is uncertain. This CDR3 has 17 residues. V was shortened by 4 bases and J by 4 bases, with 23 bases between the two germline ends. The germline gives CDR1 SGHDT, CDR2 YYEEEE. CDR3 residues: CASSPTQVNDGIYGYTF. In nucleotides, the CDR3 is TGTGCCAGCAGCCCTACTCAAGTTAACGACGGGATCTATGGCTACACCTTC.

The chain recombines TRBV4-1 with TRBJ1-1; tentatively, D is TRBD1 (6 bases). V lost 1 base and J 6 bases, leaving 15 bases between the germline ends. CDR1 is MGHRA and CDR2 is YSYEKL in the germline V gene. The CDR3 runs 15 residues. The CDR3 loop is CASSQVGGGSSEAFF. The CDR3 DNA is TGCGCCAGCAGCCAAGTTGGAGGGGGAAGCTCTGAAGCTTTCTTT.

The V gene is TRBV5-1, the J gene TRBJ2-7, with TRBD1 identical over 8 bases. The V gene's germline CDR1 is SGHRS and CDR2 YFSETQ. V lost 7 bases to trimming and J lost 2 bases; unmatched junction nucleotides: 8. This CDR3 is built from 14 residues. The CDR3 loop is CASQYATGAYEQYF. The DNA of the CDR3 is TGCGCCAGCCAGTACGCGACAGGGGCCTACGAGCAGTACTTC.

The V call is TRBV4-1, the J call TRBJ2-4; D is possibly TRBD2 (6 bases). The germline V gene has CDR1 MGHRA and CDR2 YSYEKL. The CDR3 covers 18 residues. Between the trimmed V and J ends, which lost 0 bases and 1 base, there was a span of 16 bases. DNA for the CDR3: TGCGCCAGCAGCCAAGAATACCTCAGGGACTGGGCCAAAAACATTCAGTACTTC. Its protein is CASSQEYLRDWAKNIQYF.

This clone appeared once. CDR3 coding DNA: TGCGCCAGCAGCCAGGGAACAGGAGAATACTATGGCTACACCTTC. It encodes CASSQGTGEYYGYTF. The genes are TRBV4-1 and TRBJ1-2, with TRBD1 as a possible D gene (5 bases). V lost 3 bases to trimming and J lost 3 bases, with 14 bases between them. Germline V gene sequence: CDR1 MGHRA, CDR2 YSYEKL. The length of the CDR3 is 15 residues.

The chain uses TRBV13 and TRBJ2-7, with 11 bases lining up with TRBD1. The V segment lost 5 bases and the J segment 3 bases; nucleotides outside the gene matches: 9. Looked up from germline, CDR1 is PRHDT and CDR2 is FYEKMQ (reference sequence). The CDR3 spans 16 residues. CDR3 bases: TGTGCCAGCAGCAACACCGGGACAGGGGGAATCTACGAGCAGTACTTC. Residues: CASSNTGTGGIYEQYF. Complete variable domain (other parts from reference TRBV13 and TRBJ2-7): AAGVIQSPRHLIKEKRETATLKCYPIPRHDTVYWYQQGPGQDPQFLISFYEKMQSDKGSIPDRFSAQQFSDYHSELNMSSLELGDSALYFCASSNTGTGGIYEQYFGPGTRLTVT.

The gene calls are TRBV9 and TRBJ2-1; D not resolved. This CDR3 has 14 amino acids. Germline V lookup: CDR1 SGDLS, CDR2 YYNGEE. Trimming took 0 bases from V and 8 from J, leaving 12 bases between them. The CDR3 region has the DNA TGTGCCAGCAGCGTAGGTGTGAACCCGGATGAGCAGTTCTTC. Translated: CASSVGVNPDEQFF.